This T cell receptor beta chain originates from a study of blood T cell repertoires in COVID-19. The overall study: In Cohort 3, a recovered donor had either two negative PCRs, clearance, or symptom resolution.

CDR3 length: 15 amino acids. CDR1 is GTSNPN and CDR2 is SVGIG in the germline V gene (reference sequence). With 0 bases clipped from V and 7 bases from J, the junction kept 7 bases outside the gene matches. Per the authors' pipeline: Amplification from reference gene primers served as the basis for estimated nucleated cell counts. Repertoires were generated with immunoSEQ multiplex PCR, while TCRdb's copy carries only in-frame clones and drops some. D and trimming were read from the DNA, whereas the V and J calls and clone size are those reported in that table. The sample records approximately 250,000 clones, about 88% being singletons. Participant-reported clinical history was the basis for cohort assignment.

J is TRBJ2-2 and V is TRBV30; 8 bases align to TRBD1. The sequence was obtained from a woman aged 55-75 years in a cohort exposed to, infected with or recovered from COVID-19 (not recorded which). The sample was PBMCs or T cells enriched from blood (not recorded which). The CDR3 DNA follows: TGTGCCTGGAGTGTATTGGCAGGGGGCGTCGGGGAGCTGTTTTTT. Amino acid sequence: CAWSVLAGGVGELFF.